The sequence of this TCR beta chain was determined in a study of T cell responses to AZD1222 COVID-19 vaccine. V lost 4 bases and J lost 2; bases outside the gene matches: 8. The CDR3 is made up of 17 amino acids. Germline V gives CDR1 LGHNA, CDR2 YNFKEQ. Assay used: immunoSEQ multiplex PCR; TCRdb lists only in-frame clones, some missing. This table holds about 150,000 clones, approximately 83% found once. The rearrangement joins TRBV4-2 to TRBJ2-1, with 10 bases lining up with TRBD2. The sequence was collected from an adult in good health. Here the sequenced sample was peripheral blood, taken on day 0 of AZD1222 vaccination. CDR3 in DNA: TGTGCCAGCAGCCCGCAAGCGGGAGGGCAAACCTACAATGAGCAGTTCTTC. It specifies CASSPQAGGQTYNEQFF.